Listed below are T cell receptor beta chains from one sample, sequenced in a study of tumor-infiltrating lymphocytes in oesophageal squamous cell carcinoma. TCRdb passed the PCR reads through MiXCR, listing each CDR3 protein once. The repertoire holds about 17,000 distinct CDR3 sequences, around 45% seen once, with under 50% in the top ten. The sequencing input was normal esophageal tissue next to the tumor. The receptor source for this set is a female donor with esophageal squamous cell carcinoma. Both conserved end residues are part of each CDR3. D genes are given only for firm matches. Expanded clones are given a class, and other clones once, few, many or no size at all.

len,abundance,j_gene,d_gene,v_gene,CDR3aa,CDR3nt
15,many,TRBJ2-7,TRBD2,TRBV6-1,CASRPQASGYYEQYF,TGTGCCAGCAGACCTCAGGCTAGCGGATACTACGAGCAGTACTTC
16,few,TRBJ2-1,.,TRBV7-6,CASSLVGTGAYNEQFF,TGTGCCAGCAGCTTAGTCGGGACTGGAGCCTACAATGAGCAGTTCTTC
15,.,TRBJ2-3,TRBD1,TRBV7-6,CASSPSRDRVATQYF,TGTGCCAGCAGCCCGTCCCGGGACAGGGTAGCCACGCAGTATTTT
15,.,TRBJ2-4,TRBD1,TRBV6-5,CASSYNVDRRNIQYF,TGTGCCAGCAGTTACAACGTGGACAGGCGAAACATTCAGTACTTC
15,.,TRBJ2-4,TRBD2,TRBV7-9,CASSLDGGASDEQYF,TGTGCCAGCAGCTTAGACGGGGGGGCGTCGGATGAGCAGTACTTC
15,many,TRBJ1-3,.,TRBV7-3,CASSPKRGPGNTIYF,TGTGCCAGCAGCCCAAAACGGGGGCCTGGAAACACCATATATTTT
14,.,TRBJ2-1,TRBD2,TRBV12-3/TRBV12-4,CASSFTRLAGEQFF,TGTGCCAGCAGTTTTACGAGACTAGCGGGCGAGCAGTTCTTC
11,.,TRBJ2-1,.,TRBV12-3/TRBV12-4,CASSQGREQFF,TGTGCCAGCAGCCAGGGAAGGGAGCAGTTCTTC
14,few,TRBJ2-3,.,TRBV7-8,CASSFGDTTDTQYF,TGTGCCAGCAGCTTCGGGGACACCACAGATACGCAGTATTTT
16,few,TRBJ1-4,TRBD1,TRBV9,CASSPTGGPTNEKLFF,TGTGCCAGCAGCCCCACAGGGGGGCCAACTAATGAAAAACTGTTTTTT
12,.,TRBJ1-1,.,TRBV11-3,CASSLGDTEAFF,TGTGCCAGCAGCTTAGGTGACACTGAAGCTTTCTTT
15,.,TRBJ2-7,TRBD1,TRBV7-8,CASSLDRTGVDEQYF,TGTGCCAGCAGCTTAGATAGGACAGGGGTGGACGAGCAGTACTTC
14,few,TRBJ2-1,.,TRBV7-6,CASSLGTAYNEQFF,TGTGCCAGCAGCTTAGGGACAGCGTACAATGAGCAGTTCTTC
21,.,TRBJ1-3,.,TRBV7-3,CASSPMGGVHEQYFGPGTIYF,.
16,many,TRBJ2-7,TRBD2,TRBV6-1,CASSKSVAGGIYEQYF,TGTGCCAGCAGCAAATCCGTTGCGGGAGGAATCTACGAGCAGTACTTC
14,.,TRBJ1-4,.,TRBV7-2,CASRQGATNEKLFF,TGTGCCAGCAGGCAGGGAGCAACTAATGAAAAACTGTTTTTT
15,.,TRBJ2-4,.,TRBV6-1,CASSEMTMGNSPLHF,TGTGCCAGCAGTGAAATGACCATGGGTAATTCACCCCTCCACTTC
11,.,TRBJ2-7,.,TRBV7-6,CASSPLNEQYF,TGTGCCAGCAGCCCATTGAATGAGCAGTACTTC
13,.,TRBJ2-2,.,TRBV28,CASSLNVIGELFF,TGTGCCAGCAGTTTAAACGTTATCGGGGAGCTGTTTTTT
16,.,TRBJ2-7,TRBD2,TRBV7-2,CASSLATSGSSYEQYF,TGTGCCAGCAGCTTAGCGACTAGCGGTAGCTCCTACGAGCAGTACTTC
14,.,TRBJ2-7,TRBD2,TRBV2,CASMSGGNSYEQYF,TGTGCCAGCATGAGCGGGGGTAATTCCTACGAGCAGTACTTC
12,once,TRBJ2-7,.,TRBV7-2,CASSFERNEQYF,TGTGCCAGCAGCTTTGAACGTAATGAGCAGTACTTC
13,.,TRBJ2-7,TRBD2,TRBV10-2,CASRGGSSYEQYF,TGCGCCAGCAGGGGCGGGAGTTCCTACGAGCAGTACTTC
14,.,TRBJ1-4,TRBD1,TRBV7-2,CASSLGQGGEKLFF,TGTGCCAGCAGCTTAGGACAGGGAGGTGAAAAACTGTTTTTT
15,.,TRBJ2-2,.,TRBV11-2,CASSASDLTNGELFF,TGTGCCAGCAGCGCCTCGGACCTTACTAACGGGGAGCTGTTTTTT
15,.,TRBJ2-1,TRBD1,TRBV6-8,CASIGTGGKNYEQFF,TGTGCCAGCATCGGAACAGGGGGCAAAAACTACGAGCAGTTCTTC
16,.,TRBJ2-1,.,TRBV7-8,CASSGRGDPAYNEQFF,TGTGCCAGCAGCGGACGAGGGGACCCGGCCTACAATGAGCAGTTCTTC
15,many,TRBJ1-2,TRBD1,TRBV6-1,CASREWTGANYGYTF,TGTGCCAGCAGGGAGTGGACAGGGGCCAACTATGGCTACACCTTC
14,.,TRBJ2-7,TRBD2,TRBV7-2,CASSYSGTTYEQYF,TGTGCCAGCAGCTACAGCGGGACCACCTACGAGCAGTACTTC
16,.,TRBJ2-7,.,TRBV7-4,CASSYRGPSGTYEQYF,TGTGCCAGCAGCTACAGGGGGCCTAGCGGGACCTACGAGCAGTACTTC
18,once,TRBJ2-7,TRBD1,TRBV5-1,CASSPFGPRQGALYEQYF,TGCGCCAGCAGCCCATTTGGGCCCAGACAGGGTGCCTTATACGAGCAGTACTTC
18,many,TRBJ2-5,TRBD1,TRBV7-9,CASSPAPPWTGMRETQYF,TGTGCCAGCAGCCCCGCCCCCCCCTGGACAGGGATGAGGGAGACCCAGTACTTC
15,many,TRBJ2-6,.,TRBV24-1,CATTSSGAGANVLTF,TGTGCCACCACCTCGTCGGGGGCTGGGGCCAACGTCCTGACTTTC
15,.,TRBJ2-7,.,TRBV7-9,CASKDTREEGYEQYF,TGTGCCAGCAAGGACACACGAGAAGAAGGCTACGAGCAGTACTTC
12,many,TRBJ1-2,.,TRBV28,CASRGTNYGYTF,TGTGCCAGCAGAGGGACAAATTATGGCTACACCTTC
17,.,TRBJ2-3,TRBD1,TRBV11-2,CASTSLGQGDPTGELYF,TGTGCCAGCACCAGTCTAGGACAGGGGGACCCCACCGGGGAGCTGTATTTT
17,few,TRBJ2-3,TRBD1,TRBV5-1,CASSLGKGWDRGDTQYF,TGCGCCAGCAGCTTGGGGAAAGGGTGGGACAGGGGCGATACGCAGTATTTT
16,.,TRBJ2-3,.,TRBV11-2,CASSLVGGTSTDTQYF,TGTGCCAGCAGCTTAGTCGGCGGTACTAGCACAGATACGCAGTATTTT
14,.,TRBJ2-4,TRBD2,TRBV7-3,CASSSGLAPNEQYF,TGTGCCAGCAGCTCGGGACTAGCGCCTAATGAGCAGTACTTC
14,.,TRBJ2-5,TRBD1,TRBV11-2,CASRRRQGAETQYF,TGTGCCAGCAGAAGAAGACAGGGAGCAGAGACCCAGTACTTC
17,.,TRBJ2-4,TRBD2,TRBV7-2,CASSFGEAGVTKNIQYF,TGTGCCAGCAGCTTTGGGGAAGCGGGAGTTACCAAAAACATTCAGTACTTC
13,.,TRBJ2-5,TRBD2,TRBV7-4,CAALASGRETQYF,TGTGCAGCCCTAGCTAGCGGGAGGGAGACCCAGTACTTC